This section outlines one T cell receptor (beta chain) sequence together with its context. This sample is part of a study of blood T cell repertoires in COVID-19. Study-wide context: Sites across the United States, Italy and Spain contributed samples from acute and convalescent COVID-19.

Assignment of participants to cohorts was predicated upon participant-reported clinical history. Cohort 3 recovered donors had two negative PCRs, clearance, or symptom resolution. V was trimmed by 5 bases and J by 4 bases, leaving 12 bases between them. The CDR3 extends over 14 amino acids. Germline loops: CDR1 KGHDR, CDR2 SFDVKD. Source study methods: The authors estimated nucleated cell counts from reference gene primer amplification. The method was immunoSEQ multiplex PCR; TCRdb's version includes in-frame clones alone and lacks a portion of them. V, J and clone size derive from that table, while D and trimming were established from the DNA sequence. The data show some 490,000 clones, around nine tenths seen once.

The specimen sequenced was PBMCs or T cells enriched from blood (not recorded which). This sequence joins TRBV24-1 and TRBJ2-3, with D perhaps TRBD1 (6 bases). This TCR was sampled from an older woman who had recovered from COVID-19. CDR3 sequence (DNA): TGTGCCACCAGTGCGCCAGGGGCGGCAGATACGCAGTATTTT. Amino acid sequence: CATSAPGAADTQYF.